The 10 T cell receptor beta chains presented below share a single source sample, sequenced in a study of cytomegalovirus exposure and HLA in healthy donors. PCR employed 60 Vbeta and 13 Jbeta primers. Sequencing used immunoSEQ multiplex PCR; TCRdb keeps in-frame clones, though not all of them. The repertoire holds under 110,000 clones, with 70% to 85% as singletons. The specimen sequenced was PBMCs. All receptors come from a boy between 5 and 17 years old in good health and CMV-seronegative.

The genes are TRBV28 and TRBJ2-7; perhaps TRBD2 as D (6 bases). V lost 2 bases, J lost 4 bases, and 6 bases lay in between. The CDR3 has 12 residues. In germline, CDR1 is MDHEN, CDR2 SYDVKM. The CDR3 loop reads CASSLAGYEQYF. The CDR3 DNA reads as TGTGCCAGCAGTTTAGCGGGGTACGAGCAGTACTTC.

J is TRBJ2-1 and V is TRBV5-1; TRBD2 might be the D (6 bases). CDR3 size: 16 residues. V lost 0 bases to trimming and J lost 2 bases, with 12 bases between them. The germline gives CDR1 SGHRS, CDR2 YFSETQ. This CDR3 reads CASSLAAGGTYNEQFF. The CDR3 bases are TGCGCCAGCAGCTTGGCCGCCGGGGGTACCTACAATGAGCAGTTCTTC.

This chain connects TRBV5-6 to TRBJ1-5; D is possibly TRBD1 (5 bases). Trimming took 4 bases from V and 4 from J, leaving 15 bases between them. In germline, CDR1 is SGHDT, CDR2 YYEEEE. The CDR3 contains 15 residues. DNA of the CDR3: TGTGCCAGCAGCCGGAGCACAGGTACTAATCAGCCCCAGCATTTT. It translates to CASSRSTGTNQPQHF.

This clone was detected once. The CDR3 coding sequence is TGCGCCAGCAGCTATGTATACAATGAGCAGTTCTTC. It codes for CASSYVYNEQFF. J is TRBJ2-1 and V is TRBV5-1, with D hard to call. Germline V CDR1 and CDR2: SGHRS, YFSETQ. The CDR3 is 12 residues long. V gave up 3 bases and J gave up 4 bases, with 5 bases separating them.

The rearrangement links TRBV5-6 to TRBJ2-7; D is possibly TRBD2 (5 bases). The CDR3 is 13 amino acids. Germline CDR1 and CDR2: SGHDT and YYEEEE. Trimming stripped 4 bases from V and 7 bases from J, with 15 bases between. CDR3 sequence: CASSLGLTGEQYF. CDR3 in DNA: TGTGCCAGCAGCCTCGGACTGACGGGAGAGCAGTACTTC.

The chain recombines TRBV2 with TRBJ2-3; D might be TRBD1 (5 bases). There are 14 residues in the CDR3. The V gene lost 4 bases and the J gene lost 2 bases, with 10 bases spanning the gap. In germline, CDR1 is SNHLY, CDR2 FYNNEI. The CDR3 coding sequence is TGTGCCAGCAGTGGAGACAGATACACAGATACGCAGTATTTT. Amino acids: CASSGDRYTDTQYF.

The table lists this clone with a few counts. This rearrangement joins TRBV7-2 to TRBJ1-2; tentatively, D is TRBD1 (6 bases). Germline V lookup: CDR1 SGHTA, CDR2 FQGNSA. V was cut by 7 bases and J by 5 bases, with 23 bases left in between. The CDR3 runs to 16 residues. For the CDR3, the DNA is TGTGCCAGCACCATGGCGGCAGGGGTAGGGAAATATGGCTACACCTTC. This codes for CASTMAAGVGKYGYTF.

The chain has TRBV30 and TRBJ1-1; TRBD1 agrees at 9 bases. The CDR3 runs 13 residues. The germline CDR1 and CDR2 sequences are GTSNPN and SVGIG (reference sequence). V was pared by 6 bases and J by 1 base, with 3 bases of the junction left unmatched. CDR3 amino acids: CACRQGGNTEAFF. For the CDR3, the DNA is TGTGCCTGCAGACAGGGGGGGAACACTGAAGCTTTCTTT.

The V call is TRBV30, the J call TRBJ2-5, with D perhaps TRBD1 (5 bases). Trimming left V 6 bases short and J 8 bases short, with 25 bases between. The CDR3 covers 15 residues. Germline lookup yields CDR1 GTSNPN and CDR2 SVGIG (reference sequence). Here the CDR3 DNA reads TGTGCCTGCCTCCCGCTGGGGCAAACAAGAGTTACCCAGTACTTC. Protein: CACLPLGQTRVTQYF.

The rearrangement links TRBV2 to TRBJ2-2; 8 nucleotides agree with TRBD2. V dropped 8 bases and J dropped 4; count of bases not matched to a gene: 6. Germline CDR1 SNHLY, CDR2 FYNNEI. CDR3 size: 14 residues. CDR3 DNA: TGTGCCAGCCTTGACGGGAGGGGCACCGGGGAGCTGTTTTTT. It codes for CASLDGRGTGELFF.